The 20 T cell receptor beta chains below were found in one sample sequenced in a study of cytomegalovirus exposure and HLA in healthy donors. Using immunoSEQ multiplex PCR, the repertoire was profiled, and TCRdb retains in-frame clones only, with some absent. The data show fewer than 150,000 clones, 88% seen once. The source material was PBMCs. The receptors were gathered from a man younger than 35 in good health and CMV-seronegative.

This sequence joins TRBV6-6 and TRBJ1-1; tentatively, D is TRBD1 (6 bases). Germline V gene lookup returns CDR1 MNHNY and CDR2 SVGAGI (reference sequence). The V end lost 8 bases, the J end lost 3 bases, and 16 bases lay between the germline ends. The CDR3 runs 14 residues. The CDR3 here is CASGNGQFYTEAFF. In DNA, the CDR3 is TGTGCCAGCGGAAACGGACAGTTTTACACTGAAGCTTTCTTT.

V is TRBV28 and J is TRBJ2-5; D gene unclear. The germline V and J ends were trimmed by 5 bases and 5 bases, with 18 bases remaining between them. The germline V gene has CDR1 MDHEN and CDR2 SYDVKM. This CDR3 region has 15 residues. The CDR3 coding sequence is TGTGCCAGCAGTCAAGCCAGTAGTAGCCGTGAGACCCAGTACTTC. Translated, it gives CASSQASSSRETQYF.

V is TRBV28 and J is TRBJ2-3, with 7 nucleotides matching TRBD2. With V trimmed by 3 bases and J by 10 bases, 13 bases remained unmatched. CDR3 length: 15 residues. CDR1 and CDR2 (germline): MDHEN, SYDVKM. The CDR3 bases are TGTGCCAGCAGTTTCCCAGGACTAGACAAGGTCCCGCAGTATTTT. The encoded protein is CASSFPGLDKVPQYF. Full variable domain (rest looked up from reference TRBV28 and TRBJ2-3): DVKVTQSSRYLVKRTGEKVFLECVQDMDHENMFWYRQDPGLGLRLIYFSYDVKMKEKGDIPEGYSVSREKKERFSLILESASTNQTSMYLCASSFPGLDKVPQYFGPGTRLTVL.

The CDR3 reads CASRPGFQGPNTGELFF. CDR3 in DNA: TGTGCCAGCAGGCCCGGGTTCCAGGGCCCGAACACCGGGGAGCTGTTTTTT. The chain carries TRBV7-9 and TRBJ2-2; D is possibly TRBD1 (5 bases). Germline V gene data show CDR1 as SEHNR and CDR2 as FQNEAQ (reference sequence). The CDR3 totals 17 residues. V lost 6 bases, J lost 0 bases, and 17 bases lay in between. Full variable domain (missing parts from reference TRBV7-9 and TRBJ2-2): DTGVSQNPRHKITKRGQNVTFRCDPISEHNRLYWYRQTLGQGPEFLTYFQNEAQLEKSRLLSDRFSAERPKGSFSTLEIQRTEQGDSAMYLCASRPGFQGPNTGELFFGEGSRLTVL.

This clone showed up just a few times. CDR3 region: CASSLVGQVLNTIYF. DNA for the CDR3: TGTGCCAGCAGCTTAGTGGGACAGGTTTTGAACACCATATATTTT. The V gene is TRBV11-2, the J gene TRBJ1-3; TRBD1 matches at 8 bases. V shed 1 base and J 7 bases; nucleotides not matched to a gene: 6. The CDR3 extends over 15 amino acids. Looked up from germline, CDR1 is SGHAT and CDR2 is FQNNGV.

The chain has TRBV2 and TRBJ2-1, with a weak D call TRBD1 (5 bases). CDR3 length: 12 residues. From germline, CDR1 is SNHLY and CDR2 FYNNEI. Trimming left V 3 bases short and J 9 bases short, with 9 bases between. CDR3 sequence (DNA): TGTGCCAGCAGTGATACAGGCCCTGAGCAGTTCTTC. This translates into CASSDTGPEQFF.

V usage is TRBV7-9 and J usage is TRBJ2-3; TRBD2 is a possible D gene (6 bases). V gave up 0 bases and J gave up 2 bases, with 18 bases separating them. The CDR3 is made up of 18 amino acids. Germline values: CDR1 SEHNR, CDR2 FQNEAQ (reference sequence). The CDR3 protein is CASSLAAGTWIDTDTQYF. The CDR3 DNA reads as TGTGCCAGCAGCTTAGCTGCGGGGACTTGGATTGACACAGATACGCAGTATTTT. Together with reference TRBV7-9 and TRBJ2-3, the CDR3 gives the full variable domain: DTGVSQNPRHKITKRGQNVTFRCDPISEHNRLYWYRQTLGQGPEFLTYFQNEAQLEKSRLLSDRFSAERPKGSFSTLEIQRTEQGDSAMYLCASSLAAGTWIDTDTQYFGPGTRLTVL.

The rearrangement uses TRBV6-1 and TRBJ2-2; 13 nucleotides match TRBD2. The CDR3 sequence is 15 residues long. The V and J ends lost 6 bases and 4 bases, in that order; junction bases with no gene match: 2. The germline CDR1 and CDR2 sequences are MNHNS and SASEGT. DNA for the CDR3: TGTGCCAGCAGCAGGACTAGCGGGAGCACCGGGGAGCTGTTTTTT. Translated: CASSRTSGSTGELFF.

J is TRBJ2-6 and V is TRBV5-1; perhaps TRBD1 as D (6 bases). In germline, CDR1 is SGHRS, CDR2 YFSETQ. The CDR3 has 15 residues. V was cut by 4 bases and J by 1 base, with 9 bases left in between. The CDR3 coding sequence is TGCGCCAGCAGCCTACAGGGTTCTGGGGCCAACGTCCTGACTTTC. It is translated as CASSLQGSGANVLTF.

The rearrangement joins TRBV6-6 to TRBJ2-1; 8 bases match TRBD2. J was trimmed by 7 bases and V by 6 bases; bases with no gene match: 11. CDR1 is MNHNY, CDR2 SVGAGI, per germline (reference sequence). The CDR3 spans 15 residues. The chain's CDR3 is CASSTRTSSLNEQFF. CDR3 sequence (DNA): TGTGCCAGCAGCACCAGGACTAGCAGCTTGAATGAGCAGTTCTTC.

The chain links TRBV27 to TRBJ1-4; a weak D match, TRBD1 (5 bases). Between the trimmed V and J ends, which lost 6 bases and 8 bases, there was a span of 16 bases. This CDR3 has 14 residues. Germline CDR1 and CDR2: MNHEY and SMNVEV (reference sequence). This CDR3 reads CASRASGAREKLFF. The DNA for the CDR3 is TGTGCCAGCAGGGCTAGTGGGGCGCGGGAAAAACTGTTTTTT.

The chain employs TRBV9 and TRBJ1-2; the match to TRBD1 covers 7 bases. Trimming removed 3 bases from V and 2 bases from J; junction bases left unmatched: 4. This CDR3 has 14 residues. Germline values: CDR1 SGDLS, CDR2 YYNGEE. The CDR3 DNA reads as TGTGCCAGCAGCGCAGAGACAGGGAACTATGGCTACACCTTC. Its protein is CASSAETGNYGYTF.

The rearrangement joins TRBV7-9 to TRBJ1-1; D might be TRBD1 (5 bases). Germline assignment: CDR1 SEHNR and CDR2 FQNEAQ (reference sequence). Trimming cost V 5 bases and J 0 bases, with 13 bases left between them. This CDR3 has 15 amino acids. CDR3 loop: CASSPRQLLNTEAFF. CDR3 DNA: TGTGCCAGCAGCCCCCGACAGCTACTGAACACTGAAGCTTTCTTT.

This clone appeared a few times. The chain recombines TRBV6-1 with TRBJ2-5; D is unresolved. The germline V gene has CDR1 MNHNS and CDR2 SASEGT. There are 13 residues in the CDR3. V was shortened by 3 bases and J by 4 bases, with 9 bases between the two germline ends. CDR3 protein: CASSEIFGETQYF. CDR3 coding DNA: TGTGCCAGCAGTGAGATCTTCGGAGAGACCCAGTACTTC.

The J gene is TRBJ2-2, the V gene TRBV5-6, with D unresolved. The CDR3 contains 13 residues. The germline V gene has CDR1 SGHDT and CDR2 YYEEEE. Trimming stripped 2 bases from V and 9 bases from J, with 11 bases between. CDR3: CASSLLPPRELFF. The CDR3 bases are TGTGCCAGCAGCTTACTACCACCCCGGGAGCTGTTTTTT.

Here the CDR3 DNA reads TGTGCCAGCAGTTCCGGGACAGGGGAATACAATGAGCAGTTCTTC. Amino acids: CASSSGTGEYNEQFF. V and J are TRBV6-5 and TRBJ2-1; 10 nucleotides agree with TRBD1. J lost 4 bases, V lost 4 bases, and 4 bases had no gene match. The CDR3 has 15 residues. Germline loops: CDR1 MNHEY, CDR2 SVGAGI.

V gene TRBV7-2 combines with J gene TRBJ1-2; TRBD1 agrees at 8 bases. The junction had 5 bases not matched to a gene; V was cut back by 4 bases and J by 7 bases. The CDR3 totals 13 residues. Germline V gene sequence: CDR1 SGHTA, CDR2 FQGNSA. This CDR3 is CASSSQGASGYTF. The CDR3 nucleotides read TGTGCCAGCAGCTCGCAGGGGGCGTCTGGCTACACCTTC.

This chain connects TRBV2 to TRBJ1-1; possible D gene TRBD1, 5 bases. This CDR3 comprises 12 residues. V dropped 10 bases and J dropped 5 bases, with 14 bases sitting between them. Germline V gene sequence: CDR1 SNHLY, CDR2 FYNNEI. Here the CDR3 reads CAIGEGRTEAFF. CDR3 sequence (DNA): TGTGCCATCGGGGAGGGGCGGACTGAAGCTTTCTTT.

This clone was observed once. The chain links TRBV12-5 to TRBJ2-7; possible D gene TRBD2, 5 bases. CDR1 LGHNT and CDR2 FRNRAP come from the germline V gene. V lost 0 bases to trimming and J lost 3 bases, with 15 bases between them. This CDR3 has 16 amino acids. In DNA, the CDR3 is TGTGCTAGTGGTTTGGTACTAGGGCGGGCTCACTACGAGCAGTACTTC. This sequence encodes CASGLVLGRAHYEQYF.

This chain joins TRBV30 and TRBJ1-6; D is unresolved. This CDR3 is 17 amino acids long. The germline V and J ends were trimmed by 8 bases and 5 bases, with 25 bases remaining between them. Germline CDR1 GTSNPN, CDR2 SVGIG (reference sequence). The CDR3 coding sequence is TGTGCCCAAAAAAACGGGAATCCGTTTAGGAATAATTCACCCCTCCACTTT. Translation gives CAQKNGNPFRNNSPLHF.